The sample holds a few counts of the clone carrying this T cell receptor (beta chain). TCRdb reprocessed the 5' RACE reads with MiXCR, giving one entry per CDR3 protein. The sample gives 55,000 to 80,000 distinct CDR3 sequences, over 9.5% of which show up once; over 1.1% is in the top ten. Germline CDR1 and CDR2: SGHDT and YYEEEE. Trimming removed 6 bases from V and 2 bases from J, with 14 bases in between. This CDR3 has 14 residues. The sample belongs to a study of early T cells in non-severe SARS-CoV-2 infection. The clonotype comes from an adult who was a healthcare worker with PCR-confirmed SARS-CoV-2 infection or an uninfected control (not recorded which). The material was whole blood, obtained at baseline. The V call is TRBV5-6, the J call TRBJ1-1; D unresolved. The CDR3: CASKKAGKNTEAFF. The DNA for the CDR3 is TGTGCCAGCAAAAAAGCGGGTAAAAACACTGAAGCTTTCTTT.